The sample holds a few counts of the clone carrying this T cell receptor beta chain. These data originate in a study of response to subunit inactivated influenza vaccine. Trimming shortened V by 2 bases and J by 7 bases, and 6 bases separated the two germline ends. Germline V gene lookup returns CDR1 KGHSH and CDR2 LQKENI. The CDR3 is 12 residues long. TCRdb re-called the RT-PCR reads with MiXCR, one entry per CDR3 protein. The profile shows just under 550,000 distinct CDR3 sequences, less than 25% of them singletons. In addition, the sample was reused for a study of T cells expressing NK-cell markers. That source notes: The authors generated TCR beta cDNA through 5'RACE template switching with UMIs. From sorted CD3+CD56+NKG2C+, CD3+CD56+NKG2C- and CD3+CD56-NKG2C+ T cells came the TCR beta repertoires. Just one sequenced donor of eight was HCMV-seronegative, while seven were seropositive. Of CD8+ T cells, roughly 1.0-7.5% belonged to dominant NKG2C+ clonotypes in 5 to 7 donors. The same clonotypes also predominated in the CD3+CD56-NKG2C+ fraction of a handful of donors.

The chain links TRBV18 to TRBJ2-1, with D uncertain. Sequenced here: CD4+ T cells sorted from PBMCs, sampled about 12 days after vaccination. The origin of this receptor is a man in his fifties who received an inactivated influenza vaccine. The CDR3 spells CASSPFGNEQFF. In DNA, the CDR3 is TGTGCCAGCTCACCATTTGGAAATGAGCAGTTCTTC.